This T cell receptor beta chain was obtained from a study of identical twins. Per the germline V gene, CDR1 is DFQATT and CDR2 is SNEGSKA (reference sequence). The V end lost 5 bases, the J end lost 0 bases, and 9 bases lay between the germline ends. The CDR3 runs 13 residues. Each CDR3 protein gets one entry after TCRdb re-called the 5' RACE reads with MiXCR. Of just under 550,000 distinct CDR3 sequences in the sample, roughly 15% were seen once. Whole-study findings and limits: Beta out-of-frame sequences displayed a weaker excess of sharing between twins.

Many counts were recorded for this clonotype. What it binds is unknown. Healthy Caucasians, and only they, were the donors. These records were also assigned to another study, of yellow fever vaccine responses in identical twins.

The receptor's source is a woman under 30 in good health. This chain uses TRBV20-1 with TRBJ2-3; D unclear. Sequencing was done on a sample of CD4+ T cells sorted from blood. The CDR3 nucleotides read TGCAGTGCTTGGGGATCTAGCACAGATACGCAGTATTTT. Its protein product is CSAWGSSTDTQYF.